This T cell receptor beta chain was captured in a study of cytomegalovirus exposure and HLA in healthy donors. Regarding this clone: Its antigen is not known.

There are 15 residues in the CDR3. The V gene end was trimmed by 3 bases and the J gene end by 3 bases; junction bases not matched to a gene: 8. Germline loops: CDR1 SGHTA, CDR2 FQGNSA. Separate from the roughly 710-subject first cohort, the roughly 120-subject validation cohort was the one that the donors belonged to. Whole-study findings and limits: The classifier reportedly diagnosed cytomegalovirus status with high sensitivity and specificity. Specificity of a few CMV-associated chains for CMV antigens was verified in vitro.

The table came from immunoSEQ multiplex PCR; TCRdb's copy has only in-frame clones and leaves some out. The sample has around 50,000 clones; 94% are singletons. The chain couples TRBV7-2 to TRBJ2-7; the match to TRBD1 covers 7 bases. The sequenced sample consisted of PBMCs. The TCR was taken from a woman younger than 30 in good health and CMV-seropositive. The CDR3 bases are TGTGCCAGCAGCTTCGGGGTGGCAGGGGGCTACGAGCAGTACTTC. Protein product: CASSFGVAGGYEQYF.